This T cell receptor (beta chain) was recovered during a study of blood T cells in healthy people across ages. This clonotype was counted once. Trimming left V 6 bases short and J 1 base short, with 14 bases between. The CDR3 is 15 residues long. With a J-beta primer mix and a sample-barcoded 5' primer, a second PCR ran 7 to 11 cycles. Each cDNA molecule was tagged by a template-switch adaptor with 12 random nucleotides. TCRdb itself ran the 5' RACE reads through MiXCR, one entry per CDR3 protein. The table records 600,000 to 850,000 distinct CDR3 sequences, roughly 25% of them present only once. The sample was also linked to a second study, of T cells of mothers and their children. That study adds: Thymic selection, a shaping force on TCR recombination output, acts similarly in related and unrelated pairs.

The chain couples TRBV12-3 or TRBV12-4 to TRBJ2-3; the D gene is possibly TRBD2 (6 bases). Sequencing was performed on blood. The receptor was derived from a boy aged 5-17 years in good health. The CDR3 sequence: CASRISGAGTDTQYF. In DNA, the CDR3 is TGTGCCAGCAGGATTAGCGGAGCTGGCACAGATACGCAGTATTTT.